Only a few counts were recorded for the clone carrying this T cell receptor (beta chain). The antigen is not known. Unique molecular identifiers were attached to individual cDNA molecules within the library. The authors' processing: Per-sample TCR counts ranged from about 23,224 to 750,000, median 95,638. One entry per CDR3 protein results from TCRdb running MiXCR on the RACE reads. What appears here as the V and J calls and clone size reflects TCRdb's work, not the paper's. Of around 80,000 distinct CDR3 sequences in the sample, about 8.6% were seen once. This sample was included in a study of human T cells and chemical hapten exposure. Study overall: Small volume differences among pooled libraries mainly caused per-sample TCR yield variation.

In germline, CDR1 is LNHNV, CDR2 YYDKDF (reference sequence). Trimming cost V 4 bases and J 3 bases; bases outside gene matches: 7. CDR3 length: 15 residues. Study-wide findings and caveats: The study found that DPC sensitization did not change TCRs above 1 in 1000 frequency.

Time point indicated: healthy volunteer bleed at 6 weeks. Unfractionated whole blood yielded total RNA. The clonotype comes from a male donor in good health. Some clones in this sample may be carry-over from other donors' samples. The gene calls are TRBV15 and TRBJ2-3, with 7 bases that match TRBD1. The sample was whole blood. CDR3 bases: TGTGCCACCAGCATGCCGGGACAGCTAACAGATACGCAGTATTTT. This gives the protein CATSMPGQLTDTQYF. The full variable domain, with the rest looked up from reference TRBV15 and TRBJ2-3, is DAMVIQNPRYQVTQFGKPVTLSCSQTLNHNVMYWYQQKSSQAPKLLFHYYDKDFNNEADTPDNFQSRRPNTSFCFLDIRSPGLGDTAMYLCATSMPGQLTDTQYFGPGTRLTVL.